The present T cell receptor beta chain was sequenced within a study of T-cell reconstitution after alpha-beta-depleted transplantation in children. The study, taken as a whole, reports: A year post-transplant, T-cell counts and diversity derived mostly from newly produced T cells. Surviving thymic progenitors and recipient T cells were the source of high TCRbeta diversity at day 60 in some patients. Roughly two months post-transplant, alpha-beta T cells reportedly originated from several hundred graft clones that had expanded.

This sample's TCRbeta library carried unique molecular identifier barcodes. TCRdb recomputed calls from the PCR reads with MiXCR, one row per CDR3 protein. The sample includes 180,000 or so distinct CDR3 sequences, 5.5% to 7% of them seen just once. This clonotype was counted many times. What it binds is not known. Sequencing was performed on PBMCs, taken before TCRalphabeta/CD19-depleted stem cell transplant. This clonotype originated in a girl under three years old with combined immunodeficiency, due to receive a stem cell transplant.

The CDR3 here is CASSQDPTGRSYEQYF. For the CDR3, the DNA is TGTGCCAGCAGCCAAGACCCGACAGGGAGATCCTACGAGCAGTACTTC. The chain combines TRBV3-1 with TRBJ2-7; 7 bases are a match to TRBD1. J lost 1 base, V lost 0 bases, and 6 bases had no gene match. CDR1 is LGHDT, CDR2 YNNKEL, per germline (reference sequence). This CDR3 is built from 16 residues.